The 5 T cell receptor beta chains in this list originate from one sample, sequenced in a study of control samples from healthy donors and cancer patients. Using immunoSEQ multiplex PCR, the repertoire was profiled, and TCRdb retains in-frame clones only, with some absent. This table has about 140,000 clones, less than 95% appearing once. Material for sequencing was blood. The receptors come from a man younger than 35 in good health.

The gene calls are TRBV25-1 and TRBJ1-2; 8 bases align to TRBD1. With 3 bases clipped from V and 10 bases from J, the junction kept 10 bases outside the gene matches. Per germline, CDR1 MGHDK and CDR2 SYGVNS. The CDR3 spans 14 residues. The CDR3: CASSESGGSIPYTF. The CDR3 DNA is TGTGCCAGCAGTGAGTCAGGGGGCAGTATCCCCTACACCTTC.

A single count supports this clone. The chain carries TRBV6-5 and TRBJ1-2; 7 bases are shared with TRBD1. The V segment lost 6 bases and the J segment 4 bases; nucleotides outside the gene matches: 8. The CDR3 length is 14 residues. Looked up from germline, CDR1 is MNHEY and CDR2 is SVGAGI. The CDR3 region has the DNA TGTGCCAGCAGCCCACTTCAGGGGGGCTATGGCTACACCTTC. This gives the protein CASSPLQGGYGYTF.

V gene TRBV7-3 combines with J gene TRBJ1-6, with a possible D match to TRBD1 (5 bases). There are 14 residues in the CDR3. V dropped 3 bases and J dropped 4 bases, with 7 bases sitting between them. Germline V gene sequence: CDR1 SGHTA, CDR2 FQGTGA. CDR3 amino acids: CASSLEGYNSPLHF. The CDR3 coding sequence is TGTGCCAGCAGCTTGGAGGGGTATAATTCACCCCTCCACTTT.

The CDR3 here is CASSPSQRDEKLFF. The CDR3 DNA is TGTGCCAGCTCACCCTCCCAAAGAGATGAAAAACTGTTTTTT. The chain is built from TRBV18 and TRBJ1-4; D remains unclear. The V gene lost 3 bases and the J gene lost 6 bases, with 11 bases spanning the gap. Germline loops: CDR1 KGHSH, CDR2 LQKENI. The CDR3 length is 14 residues.

The V gene is TRBV5-1, the J gene TRBJ2-1; 7 nucleotides align to TRBD1. The CDR3 covers 14 residues. V dropped 0 bases and J dropped 6; count of bases not matched to a gene: 3. CDR1 and CDR2 from the germline V gene are SGHRS and YFSETQ. CDR3 amino acids: CASSLVYRGNEQFF. The DNA of the CDR3 is TGCGCCAGCAGCTTGGTTTACAGGGGCAATGAGCAGTTCTTC.